The rows below give T cell receptor beta chains drawn from one sample of a study of regulatory T cells in long-lasting Graves disease. TCRdb re-called the multiplex PCR reads with MiXCR, one entry per CDR3 protein. The table shows some 500,000 distinct CDR3 sequences, with 15% to 20% occurring only once. This sample was shared with a second study, whose subject was T cells in Graves' hyperthyroidism and ophthalmopathy.

The specimen was peripheral blood mononuclear cells (PBMCs), collected at new diagnosis, from a patient treated with antithyroid drugs. The receptors come from a woman aged 35 to 60 with Graves disease. Both conserved end residues are part of each CDR3. D genes are given only for firm matches. The size field is filled for only some rows; it gives once, few, many or a size class.

TGCGCCAGCAGCCCGCCGGCTTTCGAGCAGTACTTC,CASSPPAFEQYF,TRBJ2-7,TRBV5-1,-,many
TGTGCCAGCAGCTTAGGAGGGACAACGGCAGAAAAACTGTTTTTT,CASSLGGTTAEKLFF,TRBJ1-4,TRBV7-2,-,few
TGCGCCAGCAGCCAAGAAGAGATAGCGGGGTACAATGAGCAGTTCTTC,CASSQEEIAGYNEQFF,TRBJ2-1,TRBV4-1,TRBD2,few
TGTGCCAGCAGCTTCTACAGGGTGAACACTGAAGCTTTCTTT,CASSFYRVNTEAFF,TRBJ1-1,TRBV5-8,-,many
TGCAGTGCTGGGGCTAGCGGGGACACCTACAATGAGCAGTTCTTC,CSAGASGDTYNEQFF,TRBJ2-1,TRBV20-1,TRBD2,few
TGTGCCTGGAGTGTACGTAGCAATCAGCCCCAGCATTTT,CAWSVRSNQPQHF,TRBJ1-5,TRBV30,-,-
TGTGCCAGTAGTATAGGTCCCCGAGATGGCTACACCTTC,CASSIGPRDGYTF,TRBJ1-2,TRBV19,-,-
TGTGCCAGCAGTTTATTCAGCACAGATACGCAGTATTTT,CASSLFSTDTQYF,TRBJ2-3,TRBV7-2,-,many
TGTGCCAGCAGCTTAGCTTGGGTGAACACTGAAGCTTTCTTT,CASSLAWVNTEAFF,TRBJ1-1,TRBV7-2,-,many
TGTGCCAGCAGCTTAGATTCCGCTAACTATGGCTACACCTTC,CASSLDSANYGYTF,TRBJ1-2,TRBV5-1,-,many
TGTGCCAGCAGTCTTGGACTAGCGGCGTTACAAGAGACCCAGTACTTC,CASSLGLAALQETQYF,TRBJ2-5,TRBV2,TRBD2,many
TGTGCTAGTGGTTTGGACGACTCCTACGAGCAGTACTTC,CASGLDDSYEQYF,TRBJ2-7,TRBV12-5,-,-
TGTGCCAGCAGCCCCAATGGCAGGGTCCAAGAGACCCAGTACTTC,CASSPNGRVQETQYF,TRBJ2-5,TRBV7-9,-,many
TGCAGCGGTTTTAGGGGGGACACTGAAGCTTTCTTT,CSGFRGDTEAFF,TRBJ1-1,TRBV29-1,-,few
TGTGCCAGCAGACCGGGGGACAGTAAAGGTTTCGTTCGAGGCTACACCTTC,CASRPGDSKGFVRGYTF,TRBJ1-2,TRBV6-1,TRBD1,few
TGCGCCAGCAGCTCTCTAGCGGGGGGGCTGGTGGAGACCCAGTACTTC,CASSSLAGGLVETQYF,TRBJ2-5,TRBV5-1,TRBD2,few
TGTGCCACCCAGACTGACCGACCCCTTAATTCACCCCTCCACTTT,CATQTDRPLNSPLHF,TRBJ1-6,TRBV6-1,-,few
TGTGCCAGCAGTGAATTGGGGGACTATAGCAATCAGCCCCAGCATTTT,CASSELGDYSNQPQHF,TRBJ1-5,TRBV6-2/TRBV6-3,-,-
TGTGCCAGCAGTTTGAGAACACCCGGCAATGAGCAGTTCTTC,CASSLRTPGNEQFF,TRBJ2-1,TRBV12-3/TRBV12-4,-,many
TGTGCCAGCAGCAACCAACCCCAGGGGAGTCTAAGCGAGCAGTACTTC,CASSNQPQGSLSEQYF,TRBJ2-7,TRBV9,-,-
TGTGCCAGCAGCTTAGATCGAGGTGGGGAGGGTGGCTACACCTTC,CASSLDRGGEGGYTF,TRBJ1-2,TRBV11-2,-,many